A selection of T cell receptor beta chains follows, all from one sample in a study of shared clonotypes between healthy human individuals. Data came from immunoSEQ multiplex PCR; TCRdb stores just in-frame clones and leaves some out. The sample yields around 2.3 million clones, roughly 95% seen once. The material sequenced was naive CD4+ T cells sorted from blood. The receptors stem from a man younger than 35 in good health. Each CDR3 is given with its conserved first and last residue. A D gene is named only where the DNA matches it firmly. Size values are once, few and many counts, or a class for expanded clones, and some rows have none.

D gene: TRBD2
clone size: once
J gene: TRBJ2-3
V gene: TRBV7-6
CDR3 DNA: TGTGCCAGCAGCTTAGCTCTCGCGGGAGGGCCACGCACAGATACGCAGTATTTT
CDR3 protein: CASSLALAGGPRTDTQYF

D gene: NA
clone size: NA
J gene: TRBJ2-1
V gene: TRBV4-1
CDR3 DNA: TGCGCCAGCAGCCACTTGGGCTCCTACAATGAGCAGTTCTTC
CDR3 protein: CASSHLGSYNEQFF

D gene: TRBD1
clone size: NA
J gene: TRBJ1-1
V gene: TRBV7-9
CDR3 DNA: TGTGCCAGCAGCTTAGGAACAGTCAGGGGGCCCGTCACTGAAGCTTTCTTT
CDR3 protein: CASSLGTVRGPVTEAFF

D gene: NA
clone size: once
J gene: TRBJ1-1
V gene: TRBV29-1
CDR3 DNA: TGCAGCGTTGACAGGGCCAACACTGAAGCTTTCTTT
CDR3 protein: CSVDRANTEAFF

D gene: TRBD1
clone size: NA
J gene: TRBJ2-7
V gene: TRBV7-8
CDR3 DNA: TGTGCCAGCAGCCCCTCCGGGACAGGGGGCCTGTGGGGGGCCTACGAGCAGTACTTC
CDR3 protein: CASSPSGTGGLWGAYEQYF

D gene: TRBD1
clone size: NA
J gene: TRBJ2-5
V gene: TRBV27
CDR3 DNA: TGTGCCAGCTCGACAGGGGAAGAGACCCAGTACTTC
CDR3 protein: CASSTGEETQYF

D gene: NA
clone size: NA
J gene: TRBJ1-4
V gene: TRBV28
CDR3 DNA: TGTGCCAGCAGTTTGCGCAGGGCCAATAATGAAAAACTGTTTTTT
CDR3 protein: CASSLRRANNEKLFF

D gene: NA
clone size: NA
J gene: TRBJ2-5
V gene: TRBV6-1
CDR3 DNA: TGTGCCGGGGCCCAACACCCGGCGGAGACCCAGTACTTC
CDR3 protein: CAGAQHPAETQYF

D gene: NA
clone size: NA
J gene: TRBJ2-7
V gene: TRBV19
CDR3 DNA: TGTGCCAGTAGTATGGTTGGCTACGAGCAGTACTTC
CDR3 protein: CASSMVGYEQYF

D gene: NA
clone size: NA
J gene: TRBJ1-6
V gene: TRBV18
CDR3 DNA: TGTGCCAGCTCCCTCGGAAGACAGTATAATTCACCCCTCCACTTT
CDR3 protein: CASSLGRQYNSPLHF

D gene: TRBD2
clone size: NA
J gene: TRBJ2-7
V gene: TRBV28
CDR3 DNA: TGTGCCAGCAGTAGGACTAGCAGACCCTACGAGCAGTACTTC
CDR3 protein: CASSRTSRPYEQYF

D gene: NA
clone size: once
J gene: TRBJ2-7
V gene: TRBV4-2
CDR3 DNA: TGTGCCAGCAGCCTGAGTAGGACGCAGGGACTCTACGAGCAGTACTTC
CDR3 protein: CASSLSRTQGLYEQYF

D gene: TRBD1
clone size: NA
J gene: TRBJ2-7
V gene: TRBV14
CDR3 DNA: TGTGCCAGCAGCCAAGTTCGGGGACAGGGGGTCGGCGAGCAGTACTTC
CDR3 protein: CASSQVRGQGVGEQYF

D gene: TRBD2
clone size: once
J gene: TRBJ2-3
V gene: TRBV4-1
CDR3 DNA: TGCGCCAGCAGCCAAGATCCGGGACTAGCGGGGGGAAGCACAGATACGCAGTATTTT
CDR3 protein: CASSQDPGLAGGSTDTQYF

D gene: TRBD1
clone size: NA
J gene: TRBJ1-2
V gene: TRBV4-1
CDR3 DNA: TGCGCCAGCAGCCAAGGCAGGGGGGGCGGCTACACCTTC
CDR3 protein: CASSQGRGGGYTF

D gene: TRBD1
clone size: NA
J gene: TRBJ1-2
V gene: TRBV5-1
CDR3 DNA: TGCGCCAGCAGCCCGGGGGACAGGGAGAACTATGGCTACACCTTC
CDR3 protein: CASSPGDRENYGYTF

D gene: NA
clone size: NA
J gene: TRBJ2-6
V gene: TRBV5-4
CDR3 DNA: TGTGCCAGCAGCAATACAGGGACTGGGGCCAACGTCCTGACTTTC
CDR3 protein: CASSNTGTGANVLTF

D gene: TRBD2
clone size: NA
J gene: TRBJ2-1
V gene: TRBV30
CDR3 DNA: TGTGCCTGGAGTGCCTCCAGGACTAGCGGGGGGGCCACGCCCTACAATGAGCAGTTCTTC
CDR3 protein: CAWSASRTSGGATPYNEQFF

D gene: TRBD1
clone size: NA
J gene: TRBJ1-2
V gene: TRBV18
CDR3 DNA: TGTGCCAGCTCACCACCGACAGGGAATGGCTACACCTTC
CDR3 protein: CASSPPTGNGYTF

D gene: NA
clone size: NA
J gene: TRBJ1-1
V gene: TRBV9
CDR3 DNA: TGTGCCAGCAGCCCCCTAGGAGGTGGGACCGAAGAAGCTTTCTTT
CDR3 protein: CASSPLGGGTEEAFF

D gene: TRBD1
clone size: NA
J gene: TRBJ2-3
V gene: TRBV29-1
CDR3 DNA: TGCAGCGTTGAAGAGACAGGGGGAAGAACAGATACGCAGTATTTT
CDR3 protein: CSVEETGGRTDTQYF

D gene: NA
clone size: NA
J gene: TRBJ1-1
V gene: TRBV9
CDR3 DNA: TGTGCCAGCAGCGCACGGTCCCACTCTGAGGCTTTCTTT
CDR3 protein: CASSARSHSEAFF

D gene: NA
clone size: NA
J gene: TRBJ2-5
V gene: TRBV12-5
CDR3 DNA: TGTGCTAGTGGTTTAGATGTGGGGACCCAGTACTTC
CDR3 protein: CASGLDVGTQYF

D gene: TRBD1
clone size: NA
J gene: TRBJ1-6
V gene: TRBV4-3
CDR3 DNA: TGCGCCAGCAGCCCTGGGACAGGGAATTCACCCCTCCACTTT
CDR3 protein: CASSPGTGNSPLHF

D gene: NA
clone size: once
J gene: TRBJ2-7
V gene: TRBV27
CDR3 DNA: TGTGCCAGCAGTCAGGGCCCCGACGCCTCCTACGAGCAGTACTTC
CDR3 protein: CASSQGPDASYEQYF

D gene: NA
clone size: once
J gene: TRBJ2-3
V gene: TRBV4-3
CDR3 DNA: TGCGCCAGCAGCCAATTCGCCGGGGGTACGCAGTATTTT
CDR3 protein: CASSQFAGGTQYF

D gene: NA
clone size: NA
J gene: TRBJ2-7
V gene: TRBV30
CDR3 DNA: TGTGCCTGGAGCCGGAAATCTTCCTACGAGCAGTACTTC
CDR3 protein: CAWSRKSSYEQYF

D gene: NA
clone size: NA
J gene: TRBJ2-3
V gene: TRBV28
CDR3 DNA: TGTGCCAGCAGTCACGGGGGCAGCACAGATACGCAGTATTTT
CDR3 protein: CASSHGGSTDTQYF

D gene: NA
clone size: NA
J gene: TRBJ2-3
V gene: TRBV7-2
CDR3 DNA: TGTGCCAGCACATTCCTACGACTGACTGCGCAGTATTTT
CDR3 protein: CASTFLRLTAQYF

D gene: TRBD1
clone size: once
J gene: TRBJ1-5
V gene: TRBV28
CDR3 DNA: TGTGCCAGCATCACCGGGACAGTTCAGCCCCAGCATTTT
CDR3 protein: CASITGTVQPQHF

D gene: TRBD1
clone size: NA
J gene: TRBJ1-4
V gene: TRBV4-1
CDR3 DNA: TGCGCCAGCAGCCCCCCAGGGGGAACTAATGAAAAACTGTTTTTT
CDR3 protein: CASSPPGGTNEKLFF

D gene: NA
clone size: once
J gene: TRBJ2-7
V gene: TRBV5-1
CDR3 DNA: TGCGCCAGCAGCTTGGTACCCGCCGGGACGGCAACCTACGAGCAGTACTTC
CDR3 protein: CASSLVPAGTATYEQYF

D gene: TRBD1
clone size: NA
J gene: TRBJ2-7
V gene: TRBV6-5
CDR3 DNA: TGTGCCAGCAGTTATGGGCAGGGGGCCTACGAGCAGTACTTC
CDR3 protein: CASSYGQGAYEQYF

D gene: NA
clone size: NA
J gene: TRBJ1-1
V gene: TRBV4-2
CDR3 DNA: TGTGCCAGCAGCCAAAAAGGGGGGGGCACTGAAGCTTTCTTT
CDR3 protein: CASSQKGGGTEAFF

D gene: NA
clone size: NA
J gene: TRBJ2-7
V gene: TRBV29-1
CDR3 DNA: TGCAGCGTTGCCCTTCCTCTAGCCGGCGAGCAGTACTTC
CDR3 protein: CSVALPLAGEQYF

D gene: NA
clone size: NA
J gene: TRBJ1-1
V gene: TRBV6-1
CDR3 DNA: TGTGCCAGCAGTGGGCGCGGGGGGATGAACACTGAAGCTTTCTTT
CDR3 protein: CASSGRGGMNTEAFF

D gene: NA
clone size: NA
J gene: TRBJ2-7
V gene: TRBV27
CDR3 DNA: TGTGCCAGCAGTTTACTGGCGGTCTCCTACGAGCAGTACTTC
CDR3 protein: CASSLLAVSYEQYF

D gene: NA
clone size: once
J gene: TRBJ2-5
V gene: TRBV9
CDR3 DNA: TGTGCCAGCAGCGTAGCCAGTGGGAGTCCCCAAGAGACCCAGTACTTC
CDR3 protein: CASSVASGSPQETQYF

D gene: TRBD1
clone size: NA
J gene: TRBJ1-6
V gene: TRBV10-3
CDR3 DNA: TGTGCCATCAGTGTGGGACAGGATAATTCACCCCTCCACTTT
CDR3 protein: CAISVGQDNSPLHF

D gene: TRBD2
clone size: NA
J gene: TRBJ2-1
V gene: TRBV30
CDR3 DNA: TGTGCCTTAGGACTAGCGGGTAGTGAGCAGTTCTTC
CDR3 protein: CALGLAGSEQFF